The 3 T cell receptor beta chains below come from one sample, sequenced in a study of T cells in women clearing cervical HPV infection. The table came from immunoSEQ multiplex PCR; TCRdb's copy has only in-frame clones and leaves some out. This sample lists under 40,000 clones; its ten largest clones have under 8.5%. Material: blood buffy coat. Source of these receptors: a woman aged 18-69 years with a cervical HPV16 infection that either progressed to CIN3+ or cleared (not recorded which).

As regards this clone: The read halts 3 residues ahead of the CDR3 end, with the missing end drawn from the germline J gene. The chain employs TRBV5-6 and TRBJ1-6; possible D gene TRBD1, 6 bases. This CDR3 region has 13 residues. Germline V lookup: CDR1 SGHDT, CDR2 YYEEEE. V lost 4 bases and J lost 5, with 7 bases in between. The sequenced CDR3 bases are TGTGCCAGCAGCAGGGGGAATAATTCACCC. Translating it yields CASSRGNNSP. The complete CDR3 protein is CASSRGNNSPLHF. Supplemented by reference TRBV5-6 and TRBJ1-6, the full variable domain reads DAGVTQSPTHLIKTRGQQVTLRCSPKSGHDTVSWYQQALGQGPQFIFQYYEEEERQRGNFPDRFSGHQFPNYSSELNVNALLLGDSALYLCASSRGNNSPLHFGNGTRLTVT.

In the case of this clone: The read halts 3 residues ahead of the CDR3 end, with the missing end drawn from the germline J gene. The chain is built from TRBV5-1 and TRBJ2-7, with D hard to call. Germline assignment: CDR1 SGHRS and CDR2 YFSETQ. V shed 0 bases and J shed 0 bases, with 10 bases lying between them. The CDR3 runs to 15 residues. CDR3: CASSLGRADSYEQYF. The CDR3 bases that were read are TGCGCCAGCAGCTTGGGCCGCGCGGACTCCTACGAG. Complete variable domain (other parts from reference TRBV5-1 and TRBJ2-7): KAGVTQTPRYLIKTRGQQVTLSCSPISGHRSVSWYQQTPGQGLQFLFEYFSETQRNKGNFPGRFSGRQFSNSRSEMNVSTLELGDSALYLCASSLGRADSYEQYFGPGTRLTVT.

The covered CDR3 bases are TGCGCCAGCAGCCTCTGGACAGGGGGAAACGAG. Encoded protein: CASSLWTGGNE. The entire CDR3 protein is CASSLWTGGNEQYF. The chain couples TRBV5-1 to TRBJ2-7; 10 bases agree with TRBD1. The CDR3 end falls 3 residues outside the read, so it is completed with the germline J gene. This CDR3 comprises 14 residues. J lost 5 bases, V lost 4 bases, and 6 bases had no gene match. Germline CDR1 SGHRS, CDR2 YFSETQ.